The rows below give T cell receptor beta chains drawn from one sample of a study of blood T cell repertoires in COVID-19. Generated by immunoSEQ multiplex PCR, the TCRdb table keeps only in-frame clones and is missing some. There are some 290,000 clones in the sample; 85% to 95% occur only once, and about 4.2% lies in the top ten. The source material was PBMCs or T cells enriched from blood (not recorded which). These receptors originate from a woman in her twenties or thirties who had been exposed to COVID-19. Both conserved end residues are part of each CDR3. The D gene is left open where the match is weak. For some rows the clone size is stated as once, few or many, or as a class when expanded; others skip it.

V gene: TRBV6-4; clone size: -; D gene: TRBD2; J gene: TRBJ2-2; CDR3 DNA: TGTGCCAGCAAATGGCTAGCGGGGGCCGGGGAGCTGTTTTTT; CDR3 protein: CASKWLAGAGELFF
V gene: TRBV25-1; clone size: -; D gene: -; J gene: TRBJ1-1; CDR3 DNA: TGTGCCAGCAGAGGACACTTGAACACTGAAGCTTTCTTT; CDR3 protein: CASRGHLNTEAFF
V gene: TRBV5-1; clone size: -; D gene: TRBD2; J gene: TRBJ2-1; CDR3 DNA: TGCGCCAGCAGCTTTGAACTAGCGGGGGGGCTCAATGAGCAGTTCTTC; CDR3 protein: CASSFELAGGLNEQFF
V gene: TRBV5-1; clone size: -; D gene: -; J gene: TRBJ2-3; CDR3 DNA: TGCGCCAGCAGCTTTTGGGGGCGAGATACGCAGTATTTT; CDR3 protein: CASSFWGRDTQYF
V gene: TRBV9; clone size: -; D gene: -; J gene: TRBJ2-2; CDR3 DNA: TGTGCCAGCAGCGTACTCGGCACCGGGGAGCTGTTTTTT; CDR3 protein: CASSVLGTGELFF
V gene: TRBV11-2; clone size: once; D gene: TRBD1; J gene: TRBJ2-2; CDR3 DNA: TGTGCCAGCAGCTTAGGAGCAGGGGGCAGGGCCGGGGAGCTGTTTTTT; CDR3 protein: CASSLGAGGRAGELFF
V gene: TRBV4-1; clone size: few; D gene: TRBD2; J gene: TRBJ2-7; CDR3 DNA: TGCGCCAGCAGCCGACGGACTAGTCTAGGCGAGCAGTACTTC; CDR3 protein: CASSRRTSLGEQYF
V gene: TRBV7-9; clone size: -; D gene: -; J gene: TRBJ2-1; CDR3 DNA: TGTGCCAGCAGCTTATCGGAGTCTTCAGGGGTTTACAATGAGCAGTTCTTC; CDR3 protein: CASSLSESSGVYNEQFF
V gene: TRBV19; clone size: -; D gene: -; J gene: TRBJ1-5; CDR3 DNA: TGTGCCAGTGGGCAGGGCCGAGTATATAGCAATCAGCCCCAGCATTTT; CDR3 protein: CASGQGRVYSNQPQHF
V gene: TRBV3-1/TRBV3-2; clone size: -; D gene: -; J gene: TRBJ1-1; CDR3 DNA: TGTGCCAGCAGCCAAGGGATCCACTACTTGAACACTGAAGCTTTCTTT; CDR3 protein: CASSQGIHYLNTEAFF
V gene: TRBV7-8; clone size: -; D gene: -; J gene: TRBJ1-6; CDR3 DNA: TGTGCCAGCAGCTTATTTGCGGGACGGGTTTCACCCCTCCACTTT; CDR3 protein: CASSLFAGRVSPLHF
V gene: TRBV3-1/TRBV3-2; clone size: -; D gene: -; J gene: TRBJ1-1; CDR3 DNA: TGTGCCAGCAGCCTAATTCCCAGGGGCACTGAAGCTTTCTTT; CDR3 protein: CASSLIPRGTEAFF
V gene: TRBV27; clone size: -; D gene: TRBD1; J gene: TRBJ1-6; CDR3 DNA: TGTGCCAGCAGGAAGGGACAGACTAATTCACCCCTCCACTTT; CDR3 protein: CASRKGQTNSPLHF
V gene: TRBV30; clone size: -; D gene: -; J gene: TRBJ1-1; CDR3 DNA: TGTGCCTGGCTACCGTCTCAGGGAAGGTCTGAAGCTTTCTTT; CDR3 protein: CAWLPSQGRSEAFF
V gene: TRBV5-5; clone size: -; D gene: -; J gene: TRBJ1-4; CDR3 DNA: TGTGCCAGCAGCCGTAACAGTCCAACTAATGAAAAACTGTTTTTT; CDR3 protein: CASSRNSPTNEKLFF
V gene: TRBV5-1; clone size: -; D gene: TRBD1; J gene: TRBJ1-4; CDR3 DNA: TGCGCCAGCAGCCTAGGACAGGGCCCAACTAATGAAAAACTGTTTTTT; CDR3 protein: CASSLGQGPTNEKLFF
V gene: TRBV5-4; clone size: -; D gene: -; J gene: TRBJ2-7; CDR3 DNA: TGTGCCAGCAGCCCCCGGACTAAGTTGGGCTACGAGCAGTACTTC; CDR3 protein: CASSPRTKLGYEQYF
V gene: TRBV5-6; clone size: -; D gene: -; J gene: TRBJ2-6; CDR3 DNA: TGTGCCAGCAGCTTGCAGGTCTTCTCTGGGGCCAACGTCCTGACTTTC; CDR3 protein: CASSLQVFSGANVLTF
V gene: TRBV10-3; clone size: -; D gene: TRBD2; J gene: TRBJ2-1; CDR3 DNA: TGTGCCATCGGAGCGGGGGGGGATTACAATGAGCAGTTCTTC; CDR3 protein: CAIGAGGDYNEQFF
V gene: TRBV4-3; clone size: -; D gene: TRBD2; J gene: TRBJ2-1; CDR3 DNA: TGCGCCAGCAGCCAACTAGTAGCGGGGGGGCTTGGCTCCTACAATGAGCAGTTCTTC; CDR3 protein: CASSQLVAGGLGSYNEQFF
V gene: TRBV5-8; clone size: -; D gene: -; J gene: TRBJ1-1; CDR3 DNA: TGTGCCAGCAGCTTGGTCATTGAAGCTTTCTTT; CDR3 protein: CASSLVIEAFF
V gene: TRBV20-1; clone size: -; D gene: TRBD1; J gene: TRBJ1-1; CDR3 DNA: TGCAGTGCTAGTGCATTGACAGGGACGACTGAAGCTTTCTTT; CDR3 protein: CSASALTGTTEAFF
V gene: TRBV6-5; clone size: -; D gene: TRBD1; J gene: TRBJ1-2; CDR3 DNA: TGTGCCAGCAGTTACTCAGGGACAGGGAACTATGGCTACACCTTC; CDR3 protein: CASSYSGTGNYGYTF
V gene: TRBV4-1; clone size: -; D gene: -; J gene: TRBJ2-7; CDR3 DNA: TGCGCCAGCAGCCAAACTTTGAGGCAGGGATCCTACGAGCAGTACTTC; CDR3 protein: CASSQTLRQGSYEQYF
V gene: TRBV10-3; clone size: -; D gene: -; J gene: TRBJ2-3; CDR3 DNA: TGTGCCATCAAGGGGTCGGTAGATACGCAGTATTTT; CDR3 protein: CAIKGSVDTQYF
V gene: TRBV5-5; clone size: -; D gene: TRBD2; J gene: TRBJ2-7; CDR3 DNA: TGTGCCAGCATCCCGTGGGGACTAGAGAACGAGCAGTACTTC; CDR3 protein: CASIPWGLENEQYF
V gene: TRBV24-1; clone size: -; D gene: TRBD1; J gene: TRBJ2-7; CDR3 DNA: TGTGCCACCAGTGATCGAGGACAGGTGGAGCAGTACTTC; CDR3 protein: CATSDRGQVEQYF
V gene: TRBV7-6; clone size: -; D gene: TRBD1; J gene: TRBJ1-2; CDR3 DNA: TGTGCCAGCAGCCATATGACAGGGCGCCCAGGAGATGGCTACACCTTC; CDR3 protein: CASSHMTGRPGDGYTF
V gene: TRBV10-3; clone size: -; D gene: -; J gene: TRBJ1-5; CDR3 DNA: TGTGCCATCAGTGACCCTATTGAGAGTAATCAGCCCCAGCATTTT; CDR3 protein: CAISDPIESNQPQHF
V gene: TRBV7-2; clone size: -; D gene: -; J gene: TRBJ1-2; CDR3 DNA: TGTGCCAGCAGCTTCCAGGGGACCCAAGGCTATGGCTACACCTTC; CDR3 protein: CASSFQGTQGYGYTF
V gene: TRBV19; clone size: -; D gene: TRBD1; J gene: TRBJ1-3; CDR3 DNA: TGTGCCAGCCACAGGGGGGGATCTGGAAACACCATATATTTT; CDR3 protein: CASHRGGSGNTIYF
V gene: TRBV19; clone size: -; D gene: TRBD2; J gene: TRBJ2-1; CDR3 DNA: TGTGCCAGTAGTACCCCCCCTGGCGGGGGTAGAAATGAGCAGTTCTTC; CDR3 protein: CASSTPPGGGRNEQFF